This record covers a single TCR beta chain. This sample stems from a study of blood T cell repertoires in COVID-19. On the study more broadly: The samples span acute and convalescent COVID-19 from the United States, Italy and Spain. T cells, B-cell-depleted T cells, or PBMCs provided the cDNA or gDNA that served as material.

In the authors' workflow: Estimation of nucleated cell counts relied on the amplification of reference gene primers. Repertoires were generated with immunoSEQ multiplex PCR, while TCRdb's copy carries only in-frame clones and drops some. V, J and clone size derive from that table, while D and trimming were established from the DNA sequence. The sample carries approximately 190,000 clones, about 83% recorded once. Germline CDR1 is SSHAT and CDR2 is FNYEAQ (reference sequence). The CDR3 loop spans 19 amino acids. Trimming pared 1 base from V and 0 bases from J, leaving 19 bases between. Sequenced: peripheral blood. The source of this sequence is a woman in her seventies with active or convalescent COVID-19. This sequence joins TRBV7-7 and TRBJ1-5, with D possibly being TRBD1 (6 bases). This chain's CDR3 is CASSLGTETGDHSNQPQHF. CDR3 bases: TGTGCCAGCAGCTTAGGGACGGAGACAGGCGACCATAGCAATCAGCCCCAGCATTTT.